This TCR beta chain is drawn from a study of control samples from healthy donors and cancer patients. The CDR3 spans 14 residues. The germline V and J ends were trimmed by 0 bases and 2 bases, with 8 bases remaining between them. Germline assignment: CDR1 SEHNR and CDR2 FQNEAQ (reference sequence). Data came from immunoSEQ multiplex PCR; TCRdb stores just in-frame clones and leaves some out. The sample lists 200,000 or so clones; about 89% were seen once. The receptor comes from a man aged 30 to 39 in good health. The sequenced sample was blood. This chain uses TRBV7-9 with TRBJ2-7; D may be TRBD2 (5 bases). The CDR3 spells CASSLALGAYEQYF. Here the CDR3 DNA reads TGTGCCAGCAGCTTAGCTCTGGGAGCCTACGAGCAGTACTTC.